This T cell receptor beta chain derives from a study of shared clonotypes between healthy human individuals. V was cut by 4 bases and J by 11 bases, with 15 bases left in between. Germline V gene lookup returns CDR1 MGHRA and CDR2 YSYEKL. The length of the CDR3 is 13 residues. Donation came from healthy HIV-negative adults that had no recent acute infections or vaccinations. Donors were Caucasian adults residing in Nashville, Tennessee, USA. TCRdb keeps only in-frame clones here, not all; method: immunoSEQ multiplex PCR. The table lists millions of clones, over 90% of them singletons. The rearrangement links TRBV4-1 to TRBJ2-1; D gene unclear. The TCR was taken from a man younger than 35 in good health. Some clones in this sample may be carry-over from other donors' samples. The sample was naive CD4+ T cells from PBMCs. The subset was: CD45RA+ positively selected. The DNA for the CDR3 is TGCGCCAGCAGCCCCACGACGTTGGGGAAGCAGTTCTTC. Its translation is CASSPTTLGKQFF.